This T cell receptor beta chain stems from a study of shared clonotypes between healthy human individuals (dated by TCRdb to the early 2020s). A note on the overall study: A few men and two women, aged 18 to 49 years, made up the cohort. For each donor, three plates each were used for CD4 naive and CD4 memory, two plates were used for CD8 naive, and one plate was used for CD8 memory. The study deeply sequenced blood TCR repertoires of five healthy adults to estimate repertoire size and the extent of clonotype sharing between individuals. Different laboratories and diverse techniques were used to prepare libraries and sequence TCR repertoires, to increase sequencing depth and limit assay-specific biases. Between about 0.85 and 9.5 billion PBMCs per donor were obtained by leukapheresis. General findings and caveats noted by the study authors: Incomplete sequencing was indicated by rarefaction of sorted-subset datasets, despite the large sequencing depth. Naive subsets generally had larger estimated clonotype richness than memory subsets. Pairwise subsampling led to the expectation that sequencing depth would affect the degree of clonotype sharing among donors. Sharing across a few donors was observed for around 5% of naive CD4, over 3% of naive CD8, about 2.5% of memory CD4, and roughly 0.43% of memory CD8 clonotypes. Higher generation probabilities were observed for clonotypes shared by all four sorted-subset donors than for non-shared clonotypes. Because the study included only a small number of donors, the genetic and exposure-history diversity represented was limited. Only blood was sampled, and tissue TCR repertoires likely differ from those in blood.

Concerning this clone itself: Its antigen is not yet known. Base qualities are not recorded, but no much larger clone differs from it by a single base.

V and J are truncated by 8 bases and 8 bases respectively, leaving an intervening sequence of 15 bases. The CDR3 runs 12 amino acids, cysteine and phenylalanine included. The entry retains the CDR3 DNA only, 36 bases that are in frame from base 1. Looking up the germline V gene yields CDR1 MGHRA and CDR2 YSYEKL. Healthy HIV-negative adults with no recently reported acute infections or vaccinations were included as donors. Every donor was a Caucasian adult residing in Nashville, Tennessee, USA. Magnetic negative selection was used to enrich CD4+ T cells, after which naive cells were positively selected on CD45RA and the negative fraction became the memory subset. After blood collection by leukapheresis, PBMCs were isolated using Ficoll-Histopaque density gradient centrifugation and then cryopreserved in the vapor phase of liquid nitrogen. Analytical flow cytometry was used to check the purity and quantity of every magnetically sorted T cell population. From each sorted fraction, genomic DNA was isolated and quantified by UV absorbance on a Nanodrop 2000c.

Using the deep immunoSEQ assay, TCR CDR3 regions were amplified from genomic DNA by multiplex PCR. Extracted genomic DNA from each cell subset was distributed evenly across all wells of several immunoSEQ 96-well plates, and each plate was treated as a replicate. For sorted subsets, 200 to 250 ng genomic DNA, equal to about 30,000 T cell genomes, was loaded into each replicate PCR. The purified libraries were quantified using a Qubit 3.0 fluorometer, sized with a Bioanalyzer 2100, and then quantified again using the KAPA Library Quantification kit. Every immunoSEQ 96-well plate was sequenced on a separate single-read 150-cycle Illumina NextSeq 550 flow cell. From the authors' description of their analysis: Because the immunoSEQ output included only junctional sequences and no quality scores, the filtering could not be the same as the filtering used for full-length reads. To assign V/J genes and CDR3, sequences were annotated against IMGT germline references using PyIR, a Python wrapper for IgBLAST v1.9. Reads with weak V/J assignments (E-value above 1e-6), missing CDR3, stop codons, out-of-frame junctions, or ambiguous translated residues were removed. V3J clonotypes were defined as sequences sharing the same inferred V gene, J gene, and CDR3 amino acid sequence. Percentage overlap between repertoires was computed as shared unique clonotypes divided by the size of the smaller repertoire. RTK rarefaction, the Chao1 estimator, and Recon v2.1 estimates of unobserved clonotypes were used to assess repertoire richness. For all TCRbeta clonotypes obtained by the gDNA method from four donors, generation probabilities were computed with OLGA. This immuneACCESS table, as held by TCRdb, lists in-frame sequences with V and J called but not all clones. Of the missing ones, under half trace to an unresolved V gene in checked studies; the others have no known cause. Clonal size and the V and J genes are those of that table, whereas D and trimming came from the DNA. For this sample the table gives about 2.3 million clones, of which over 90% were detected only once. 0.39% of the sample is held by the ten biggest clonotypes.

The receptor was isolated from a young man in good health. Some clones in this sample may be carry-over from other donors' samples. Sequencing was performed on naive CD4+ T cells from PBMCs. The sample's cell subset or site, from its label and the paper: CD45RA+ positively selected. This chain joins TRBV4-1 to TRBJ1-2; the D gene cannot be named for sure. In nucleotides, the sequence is TGCGCCAGCGGCTACGCGTCTGAGGGCTACACCTTC. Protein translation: CASGYASEGYTF.